The 28 T cell receptor beta chains in this list originate from one sample, sequenced in a study of shared clonotypes between healthy human individuals. Clones were sequenced by immunoSEQ multiplex PCR, and TCRdb holds only the in-frame ones, with some missing. The sample comprises around 700,000 clones, 72% of which are singletons, and about 1.8% rests with the top ten. Sequencing input: memory CD4+ T cells sorted from blood. Subset defined: CD45RA-negative fraction. The receptors shown here come from a young woman in good health.

This clone was recorded a few times. V and J are TRBV28 and TRBJ1-1; 7 bases match TRBD1. The V segment lost 5 bases and the J segment 6 bases; nucleotides outside the gene matches: 9. The CDR3 runs 14 residues. CDR1 and CDR2 (germline): MDHEN, SYDVKM. CDR3 loop: CASSLDSGGAEAFF. In DNA form, the CDR3 reads TGTGCCAGCAGTCTTGACTCAGGGGGGGCTGAAGCTTTCTTT.

This chain joins TRBV6-1 and TRBJ2-7, with D perhaps TRBD2 (5 bases). Germline lookup yields CDR1 MNHNS and CDR2 SASEGT. Between the trimmed V and J ends, which lost 3 bases and 0 bases, there was a span of 6 bases. The CDR3 is 13 residues long. This CDR3 is CASSERASYEQYF. CDR3 in DNA: TGTGCCAGCAGTGAGAGGGCCTCCTACGAGCAGTACTTC.

V usage is TRBV6-1 and J usage is TRBJ1-4, with 9 bases fitting TRBD1. The CDR3 runs to 15 residues. The germline V gene encodes CDR1 MNHNS and CDR2 SASEGT. J gave up 10 bases and V 0 bases, and 6 bases lay outside the gene matches. DNA of the CDR3: TGTGCCAGCAGTGAAGCCGGGACAGGGCGGATAAAACTGTTTTTT. Translating it yields CASSEAGTGRIKLFF.

The chain recombines TRBV25-1 with TRBJ2-1; 13 nucleotides line up with TRBD2. The CDR3 has 15 amino acids. Germline loops: CDR1 MGHDK, CDR2 SYGVNS. Losses at the gene ends were 6 bases for V and 10 bases for J; bases not matched to a gene: 9. The CDR3 bases are TGTGCCAGCAGGAGGACTAGCGGGGGAGGGGGGGAGCAGTTCTTC. Translation gives CASRRTSGGGGEQFF. The full variable domain, completed using reference TRBV25-1 and TRBJ2-1, is EADIYQTPRYLVIGTGKKITLECSQTMGHDKMYWYQQDPGMELHLIHYSYGVNSTEKGDLSSESTVSRIRTEHFPLTLESARPSHTSQYLCASRRTSGGGGEQFFGPGTRLTVL.

The table lists this clone with a count of one. The chain uses TRBV27 and TRBJ1-4; 8 bases are shared with TRBD1. V was pared by 3 bases and J by 8 bases, with 8 bases of the junction left unmatched. This CDR3 has 15 residues. The germline gives CDR1 MNHEY, CDR2 SMNVEV (reference sequence). CDR3 sequence reads: CASSFYGQGAEKLFF. The CDR3 region has the DNA TGTGCCAGCAGTTTCTACGGACAGGGAGCGGAAAAACTGTTTTTT.

The chain links TRBV5-1 to TRBJ2-7; D unclear. The CDR3 is 15 residues long. Trimming took 4 bases from V and 6 from J, leaving 20 bases between them. CDR1 and CDR2 from the germline V gene are SGHRS and YFSETQ. This chain's CDR3 is CASSPWVVEGVEQYF. In DNA, the CDR3 is TGCGCCAGCAGCCCCTGGGTCGTAGAAGGAGTCGAGCAGTACTTC.

The V call is TRBV19, the J call TRBJ2-3, with TRBD2 matching 8 bases. This CDR3 comprises 14 residues. Germline V gene data show CDR1 as LNHDA and CDR2 as SQIVND (reference sequence). V gave up 7 bases and J gave up 8 bases; unmatched junction bases: 11. CDR3 loop: CASNYREGMGTQYF. The CDR3 DNA follows: TGTGCCAGTAACTATCGGGAGGGGATGGGTACGCAGTATTTT.

The CDR3 region has the DNA TGTGCCAGCTCATCTGACAGGGTTAACACTGAAGCTTTCTTT. It translates to CASSSDRVNTEAFF. The rearrangement joins TRBV18 to TRBJ1-1; 7 positions agree with TRBD1. Germline CDR1 is KGHSH and CDR2 is LQKENI. V was pared by 5 bases and J by 2 bases, with 5 bases of the junction left unmatched. The CDR3 has 14 residues.

This clone was observed a single time. V usage is TRBV19 and J usage is TRBJ2-3; 7 bases line up with TRBD1. Unmatched junction bases numbered 11, after V lost 5 bases and J lost 6 bases. This CDR3 is 15 amino acids long. Per germline, CDR1 LNHDA and CDR2 SQIVND (reference sequence). The CDR3 DNA sequence: TGTGCCAGTAGTCTCCGGGGACAGTTATCGGATACGCAGTATTTT. This codes for CASSLRGQLSDTQYF.

This clone was seen at least ten times. A much more abundant neighbour one base away suggests this may be a read error. The rearrangement joins TRBV29-1 to TRBJ2-1; the D gene is possibly TRBD2 (6 bases). Trimming removed 5 bases at V and 2 bases at J, with 13 bases between. The CDR3 spans 14 residues. Germline CDR1 SQVTM, CDR2 ANQGSEA. The CDR3 reads CSVLGGGAYNEQFF. In DNA form, the CDR3 reads TGCAGCGTTTTGGGGGGTGGGGCCTACAATGAGCAGTTCTTC.

This clone was observed a few times. This chain joins TRBV19 and TRBJ1-5; 7 nucleotides align to TRBD1. Germline CDR1 reads LNHDA; CDR2 reads SQIVND (reference sequence). The CDR3 totals 17 residues. Unmatched junction bases numbered 10, after V lost 5 bases and J lost 0 bases. The CDR3 here is CASSPRPGQFSNQPQHF. The CDR3 bases are TGTGCCAGTAGTCCACGCCCGGGACAGTTTAGCAATCAGCCCCAGCATTTT.

In regard to this clone: A far more abundant clone sits one base away, making this likely a read error. Other nucleotide sequences from this sample produce the same CDR3. The chain combines TRBV27 with TRBJ2-5; the D gene is possibly TRBD1 (5 bases). TRBJ2-7 matches the DNA end more closely, so the J call is doubtful. The CDR3 runs to 14 residues. CDR1 is MNHEY and CDR2 is SMNVEV in the germline V gene (reference sequence). The CDR3 sequence is CASSFSQGPYEQYF. CDR3 in DNA: TGTGCCAGCAGTTTTAGTCAGGGCCCCTACGAGCAGTACTTC.

The chain combines TRBV10-1 with TRBJ2-3, with 7 nucleotides matching TRBD2. The CDR3 spans 15 residues. V dropped 5 bases and J dropped 4; count of bases not matched to a gene: 9. Germline CDR1 reads WNHNN; CDR2 reads SYGVQD (reference sequence). The CDR3 reads CASSPRGRAADTQYF. The DNA of the CDR3 is TGCGCCAGCAGTCCTCGGGGGAGGGCGGCAGATACGCAGTATTTT.

The chain recombines TRBV5-4 with TRBJ2-7; the D is unclear. CDR1 is SGHNT, CDR2 YYREEE, per germline (reference sequence). CDR3 length: 13 amino acids. The V gene lost 3 bases and the J gene lost 3 bases, with 10 bases spanning the gap. The CDR3 DNA reads as TGTGCCAGCAGCTCGGCGACAAGCTACGAGCAGTACTTC. Protein sequence: CASSSATSYEQYF.

This clone was recorded a few times. Other DNA sequences within the sample encode an identical CDR3. The chain couples TRBV2 to TRBJ2-5; D remains ambiguous. Germline CDR1 and CDR2: SNHLY and FYNNEI. Trimming removed 4 bases at V and 5 bases at J, with 5 bases between. CDR3 size: 11 residues. In DNA form, the CDR3 reads TGTGCCAGCAGTGTAGAGGAGACCCAGTACTTC. It is translated as CASSVEETQYF. Full variable domain (outside the CDR3, taken from reference TRBV2 and TRBJ2-5): EPEVTQTPSHQVTQMGQEVILRCVPISNHLYFYWYRQILGQKVEFLVSFYNNEISEKSEIFDDQFSVERPDGSNFTLKIRSTKLEDSAMYFCASSVEETQYFGPGTRLLVL.

The rearrangement links TRBV19 to TRBJ1-2; the D gene is possibly TRBD1 (6 bases). Trimming shortened V by 0 bases and J by 4 bases, and 15 bases separated the two germline ends. Germline V gene data show CDR1 as LNHDA and CDR2 as SQIVND (reference sequence). The CDR3 extends over 16 amino acids. CDR3 bases: TGTGCCAGTAGTATAGAGGGCCCAGGGGTCATCTATGGCTACACCTTC. Translation: CASSIEGPGVIYGYTF.

V gene TRBV19 combines with J gene TRBJ2-3; no firm D call. Germline values: CDR1 LNHDA, CDR2 SQIVND (reference sequence). V shed 10 bases and J shed 0 bases, with 14 bases lying between them. CDR3 length: 14 amino acids. The CDR3 reads CATQVQSSTDTQYF. CDR3 sequence (DNA): TGTGCCACCCAGGTTCAGAGTAGCACAGATACGCAGTATTTT.

This clone occurred many times. Other DNA sequences of this sample code for an identical CDR3. The rearrangement joins TRBV28 to TRBJ1-2; D is undetermined. CDR3 length: 13 amino acids. V shed 2 bases and J shed 4 bases, with 8 bases lying between them. The V gene's germline CDR1 is MDHEN and CDR2 SYDVKM. The CDR3 nucleotides are TGTGCCAGCAGTTTAAGAGGAGCCTATGGCTACACCTTC. It specifies CASSLRGAYGYTF.

The CDR3 here is CASSEWAGANTEAFF. The CDR3 region has the DNA TGTGCCAGCAGTGAATGGGCAGGGGCGAACACTGAAGCTTTCTTT. The rearrangement links TRBV6-1 to TRBJ1-1; weak D call: TRBD1 (6 bases). Per the germline V gene, CDR1 is MNHNS and CDR2 is SASEGT. This CDR3 has 15 amino acids. Deletions cut 2 bases from V and 1 base from J, with 11 bases between.

V is TRBV6-5 and J is TRBJ2-1, with unresolved D. Trimming left V 6 bases short and J 0 bases short, with 9 bases between. Germline loops: CDR1 MNHEY, CDR2 SVGAGI. The CDR3 is made up of 14 amino acids. The CDR3 reads CASRSLRSYNEQFF. The CDR3 DNA is TGTGCCAGCAGGTCTCTCCGCTCCTACAATGAGCAGTTCTTC.

The V call is TRBV5-1, the J call TRBJ2-1, with D tentatively TRBD1 or TRBD2 (5 bases each). The CDR3 is made up of 16 amino acids. V was pared by 1 base and J by 10 bases, with 21 bases between. Germline V gene data show CDR1 as SGHRS and CDR2 as YFSETQ. For the CDR3, the DNA is TGCGCCAGCAGCTTGAATGCAGGGACCCCTTCGGGGGAGCAGTTCTTC. Its protein product is CASSLNAGTPSGEQFF.

This clone was seen only once. This chain uses TRBV19 with TRBJ2-3, with D hard to call. The V and J ends lost 2 bases and 3 bases respectively, with 9 bases between them. The CDR3 covers 14 residues. CDR1 and CDR2 from the germline V gene are LNHDA and SQIVND (reference sequence). The chain's CDR3 is CASSIHGLTDTQYF. The CDR3 coding sequence is TGTGCCAGTAGTATACACGGGCTAACAGATACGCAGTATTTT.

The J gene is TRBJ2-2, the V gene TRBV28; 9 bases are shared with TRBD2. Trimming at V came to 8 bases and at J to 6 bases, leaving 4 bases not matched to a gene. This CDR3 has 13 residues. From germline, CDR1 is MDHEN and CDR2 SYDVKM. The CDR3 bases are TGTGCCAGCCTAGCGGGATACGCCGGGGAGCTGTTTTTT. Protein: CASLAGYAGELFF.

Many counts were recorded for this clone. V gene TRBV9 combines with J gene TRBJ2-5; TRBD2 matches 7 bases. Trimming removed 9 bases from V and 4 bases from J; junction bases left unmatched: 3. CDR1 SGDLS and CDR2 YYNGEE come from the germline V gene. The CDR3 sequence is 11 residues long. The CDR3 protein is CATVAGETQYF. The CDR3 nucleotides read TGTGCCACCGTAGCGGGAGAGACCCAGTACTTC.

V usage is TRBV19 and J usage is TRBJ2-7, with D tentatively TRBD2 (5 bases). Trimming removed 7 bases at V and 0 bases at J, with 13 bases between. The CDR3 spans 14 residues. From germline, CDR1 is LNHDA and CDR2 SQIVND (reference sequence). This CDR3 reads CASTMAGVSYEQYF. DNA for the CDR3: TGTGCCAGTACAATGGCGGGCGTCTCCTACGAGCAGTACTTC.

This clone was observed a handful of times. The chain has TRBV6-6 and TRBJ2-5; the match to TRBD2 covers 13 bases. The germline V gene encodes CDR1 MNHNY and CDR2 SVGAGI (reference sequence). Trimming took 5 bases from V and 4 from J; bases not matched to a gene: 7. The CDR3 spans 16 residues. CDR3 DNA: TGTGCCAGCAGTGGTCCGGGGACTAGCGGGATAGAGACCCAGTACTTC. It is translated as CASSGPGTSGIETQYF.

The V and J genes are TRBV7-9 and TRBJ2-2; 7 positions match TRBD2. The CDR3 runs to 16 residues. V shed 1 base and J 5 bases; nucleotides not matched to a gene: 7. From germline, CDR1 is SEHNR and CDR2 FQNEAQ (reference sequence). The DNA of the CDR3 is TGTGCCAGCAGCTTAGGGCTAGCGGCGGGTACCGGGGAGCTGTTTTTT. It codes for CASSLGLAAGTGELFF.

The rearrangement joins TRBV27 to TRBJ1-2; 8 bases align to TRBD1. Germline CDR1 MNHEY, CDR2 SMNVEV (reference sequence). There are 18 residues in the CDR3. Unmatched junction bases numbered 15, after V lost 4 bases and J lost 2 bases. This CDR3 is CASSSKAGGQGANYGYTF. The CDR3, as DNA: TGTGCCAGCAGTTCTAAGGCTGGAGGACAGGGCGCAAACTATGGCTACACCTTC.